Listed below are T cell receptor beta chains from one sample, sequenced in a study of T cell repertoires in cytomegalovirus infection. These receptors' targets are unknown. TCRdb redid the calling of the reads with MiXCR, one entry per CDR3 protein. The table shows over 250,000 distinct CDR3 sequences, with 22% occurring only once. The sequenced sample was cultured PBMCs, obtained from culture after CMV antigen stimulation. The receptors shown here come from a human donor in good health (CMV status not recorded). Some clones in this sample may be carry-over from other donors' samples. CDR3s include the opening cysteine and the closing phenylalanine or tryptophan. The D gene is left open where the match is weak. Size tells how often a clone was seen (once, few, many) or the class of an expanded clone, and some rows leave it out.

>-|TRBV11-2|-|TRBJ2-1
TGTGCCAGTAGGAGAGGGGGGCTCCGTGGGCATGGGCAGTTCTTC
CASRRGGLRGHGQFF
>-|TRBV19|-|TRBJ1-1
TGTGCCAGTAGTGCCAGACGTGGTTGGACTGAAGCTTTCTTT
CASSARRGWTEAFF
>-|TRBV7-2|-|TRBJ2-5
TGTGCCAGCAGCCCCCAATGGTTTACTAACGGCGAAGAGACCCAGTACTTC
CASSPQWFTNGEETQYF
>-|TRBV5-4|TRBD1|TRBJ2-3
TGTGCCAGCAGCTTCGGTCCAGGGGGATCAGATACGCAGTATTTT
CASSFGPGGSDTQYF
>many|TRBV7-2|-|TRBJ2-3
TGTGCCAGCAGCTTAGCTCTGGGGGTCGGCGGCACAGATACGCAGTATTTT
CASSLALGVGGTDTQYF
>few|TRBV6-5|TRBD1|TRBJ1-1
TGTGCCAGCAGTTATCGAGGGGGCTGGGGTGATGAAGCTTTCTTT
CASSYRGGWGDEAFF
>-|TRBV12-5|-|TRBJ2-1
TGTGCTAGTGGTTTGGCGTCGGGGGAAGACAATGAGCAGTTCTTC
CASGLASGEDNEQFF
>few|TRBV18|-|TRBJ1-3
TGTGCCAGCTCTAAAGGAGACTCTGGAAACACCATATATTTT
CASSKGDSGNTIYF
>few|TRBV6-1|-|TRBJ1-2
TGTGCCAGCAGTCCGACCGATGAGTATGGCTACACCTTC
CASSPTDEYGYTF
>many|TRBV11-3|-|TRBJ1-1
TGTGCCAGCAGCCCCGGGGGGTCCGGCACTGAAGCTTTCTTT
CASSPGGSGTEAFF
>many|TRBV7-2|-|TRBJ2-2
TGTGCCAGCAGCTTAGACCGTCAGGGTAACACCGGGGAGCTGTTTTTT
CASSLDRQGNTGELFF
>many|TRBV6-1|TRBD1|TRBJ2-4
TGTGCCAGCAGTGACAGGGGGAAAAACATTCAGTACTTC
CASSDRGKNIQYF
>-|TRBV6-5|-|TRBJ2-1
TGTGCCAGCAGTTACTCGTCCAGTCTGGGATTGAATGAGCAGTTCTTC
CASSYSSSLGLNEQFF
>few|TRBV15|-|TRBJ1-5
TGTGCCACCGTCCCCAATTATAGCAATCAGCCCCAGCATTTT
CATVPNYSNQPQHF
>many|TRBV7-2|-|TRBJ2-7
TGTGCCAGCAGCTTAGGGCGCTACGAGCAGTACTTC
CASSLGRYEQYF
>-|TRBV7-9|TRBD2|TRBJ2-3
TGTGCCAGCAGCTTCCCGCGGGAGTTAGGAACAGATACGCAGTATTTT
CASSFPRELGTDTQYF
>few|TRBV12-3/TRBV12-4|-|TRBJ1-3
TGTGCCAGCAGTTTAGGTCCCGGGACGTTTGGAAACACCATATATTTT
CASSLGPGTFGNTIYF
>-|TRBV19|-|TRBJ2-3
TGTGCCAGTAGCCCCCTAGACCCTCGTTCGGATACGCAGTATTTT
CASSPLDPRSDTQYF
>few|TRBV6-2/TRBV6-3|TRBD2|TRBJ2-1
TGTGCCAGCAGTTACTCAGCGGGAGAGGTCTACAATGAGCAGTTCTTC
CASSYSAGEVYNEQFF
>few|TRBV20-1|-|TRBJ2-1
TGCAGTGCTAGCACCGGGACTAGACAGGGTGAGCAGTTCTTC
CSASTGTRQGEQFF
>-|TRBV30|TRBD2|TRBJ2-2
TGTGCCTGGAGTACCGGGACTAGCGTGGCCCAGTTTCTCCGGGAGCTGTTTTTT
CAWSTGTSVAQFLRELFF
>many|TRBV6-1|-|TRBJ2-1
TGTGCCAGCAGTCCCACTCGGGGGAATGAGCAGTTCTTC
CASSPTRGNEQFF
>few|TRBV6-2/TRBV6-3|-|TRBJ2-1
TGTGCCAGCAGTTACTCGACCGCTAAGTGGCAGTTCTTC
CASSYSTAKWQFF